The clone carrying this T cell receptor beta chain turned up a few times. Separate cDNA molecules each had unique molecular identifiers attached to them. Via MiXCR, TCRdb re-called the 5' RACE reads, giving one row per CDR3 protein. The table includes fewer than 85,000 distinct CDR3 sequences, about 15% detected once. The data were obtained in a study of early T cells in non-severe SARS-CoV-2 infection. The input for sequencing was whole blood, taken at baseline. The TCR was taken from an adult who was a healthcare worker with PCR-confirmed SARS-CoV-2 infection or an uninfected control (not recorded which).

Here the CDR3 reads CASSKEKGPYNEQFF. CDR3 sequence (DNA): TGTGCCAGCAGTAAAGAGAAAGGACCATACAATGAGCAGTTCTTC. The V and J genes are TRBV6-4 and TRBJ2-1; D call uncertain. The CDR3 length is 15 residues. The V gene's germline CDR1 is MRHNA and CDR2 SNTAGT. V lost 5 bases and J 4 bases, leaving 15 bases between the germline ends.